Sequencing of this T cell receptor beta chain was carried out in a study of CD4 and CD8 cells across lung adenocarcinoma regions. TCRdb passed the PCR reads through MiXCR, listing each CDR3 protein once. The sample includes thousands of distinct CDR3 sequences, less than 55% seen only once; the top ten take less than 97%. Localized lung adenocarcinoma, a non-small cell lung cancer, affected the donors. At least ten counts were recorded for this clonotype. The source of this sequence is a male donor with lung adenocarcinoma. The CD4 and CD8 labels of this study may be unreliable. The sequenced sample consisted of CD8+ T cells from the center of a lung tumor.

CDR3 bases: TGCGCCAGCAGTTGGTTCGGGGACGAAATATACGAGCAGTACTTC. The encoded protein is CASSWFGDEIYEQYF. This rearrangement joins TRBV10-2 to TRBJ2-5, with D tentatively TRBD1 or TRBD2 (5 bases each). The J call may be wrong; the DNA end is better matched by TRBJ2-7. Per germline, CDR1 WSHSY and CDR2 SAAADI. The CDR3 length is 15 residues.